The present entry profiles one T cell receptor (beta chain) with its context. The sample comes from a study of blood T cell repertoires in COVID-19. At the level of the study: The samples span acute and convalescent COVID-19 from the United States, Italy and Spain. Sources were T cells, B-cell-depleted T cells, or PBMCs; the material itself was cDNA or gDNA.

Sequencing used immunoSEQ multiplex PCR; TCRdb keeps in-frame clones, though not all of them. Altogether over 55,000 clones are present, around 91% being singletons, with the ten largest covering around 9.1%. V shed 7 bases and J shed 6 bases, with 28 bases lying between them. The CDR3 length is 18 residues. From germline, CDR1 is SGHAT and CDR2 FQNNGV. The source of this sequence is a human donor in a cohort sampled during active COVID-19. V is TRBV11-2 and J is TRBJ1-5, with a weak D call TRBD1 (6 bases). The sequencing input was peripheral blood. In DNA form, the CDR3 reads TGTGCCAGCACCGACATGGACTCGGAAGGGGGAAATTGTCAGCCCCAGCATTTT. Amino acid sequence: CASTDMDSEGGNCQPQHF.